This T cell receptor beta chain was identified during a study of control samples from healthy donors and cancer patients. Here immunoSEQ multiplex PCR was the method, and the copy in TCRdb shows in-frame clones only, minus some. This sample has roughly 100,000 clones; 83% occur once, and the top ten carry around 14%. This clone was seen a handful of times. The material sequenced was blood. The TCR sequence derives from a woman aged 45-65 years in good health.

CDR3 residues: CAISEDRDQETQYF. The CDR3 DNA follows: TGTGCCATCAGTGAGGACAGGGACCAAGAGACCCAGTACTTC. The chain carries TRBV10-3 and TRBJ2-5, with 7 bases lining up with TRBD1. The CDR3 covers 14 residues. Germline trimming cut 2 bases from V and 0 bases from J; bases unmatched to any gene: 0. CDR1 and CDR2 from the germline V gene are ENHRY and SYGVKD.